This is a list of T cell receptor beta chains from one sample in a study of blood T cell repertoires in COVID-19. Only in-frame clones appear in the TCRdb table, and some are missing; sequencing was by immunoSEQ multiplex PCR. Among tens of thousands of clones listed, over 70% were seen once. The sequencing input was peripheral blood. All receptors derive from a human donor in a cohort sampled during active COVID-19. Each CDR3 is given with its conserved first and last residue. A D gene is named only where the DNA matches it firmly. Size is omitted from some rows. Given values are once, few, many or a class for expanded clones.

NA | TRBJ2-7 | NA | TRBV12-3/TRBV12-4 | CASRPATGHEQYF | TGTGCCAGCAGGCCGGCCACAGGGCACGAGCAGTACTTC
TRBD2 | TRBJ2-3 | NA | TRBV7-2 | CASSQGLAGRGTQYF | TGTGCCAGCAGCCAAGGACTAGCGGGCAGGGGTACGCAGTATTTT
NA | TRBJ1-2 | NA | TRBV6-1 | CASSEAQGMSQYGYTF | TGTGCCAGCAGTGAAGCGCAGGGGATGTCCCAATATGGCTACACCTTC
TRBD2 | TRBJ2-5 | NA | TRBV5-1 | CASTSSGGVPQYF | TGCGCCAGCACCTCAAGCGGGGGGGTGCCCCAGTACTTC
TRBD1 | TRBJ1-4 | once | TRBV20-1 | CSASEGATNEKLFF | TGCAGTGCTAGTGAGGGGGCGACTAATGAAAAACTGTTTTTT
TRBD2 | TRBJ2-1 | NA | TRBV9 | CASSVGLAGVGNEQFF | TGTGCCAGCAGCGTAGGTCTAGCGGGAGTGGGGAATGAGCAGTTCTTC
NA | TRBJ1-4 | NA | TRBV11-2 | CASSPRGGENEKLFF | TGTGCCAGCAGCCCACGGGGGGGTGAAAATGAAAAACTGTTTTTT
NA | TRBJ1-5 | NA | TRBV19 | CASSAFGQLGGNQPQHF | TGTGCCAGTAGTGCATTTGGACAGCTGGGGGGCAATCAGCCCCAGCATTTT
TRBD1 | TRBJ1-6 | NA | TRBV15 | CATSRDPGQGGNSPLHF | TGTGCCACCAGCAGAGATCCGGGACAGGGTGGCAATTCACCCCTCCACTTT
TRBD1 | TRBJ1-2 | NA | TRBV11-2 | CASSFQMGQNYGYTF | TGTGCCAGCAGCTTCCAAATGGGACAGAACTATGGCTACACCTTC
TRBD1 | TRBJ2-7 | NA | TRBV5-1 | CASSPGTGRTYEQYF | TGCGCCAGCAGCCCGGGGACAGGGAGGACCTACGAGCAGTACTTC
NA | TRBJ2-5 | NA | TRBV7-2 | CASSNGGGGSETQYF | TGTGCCAGCAGCAACGGAGGGGGGGGATCAGAGACCCAGTACTTC
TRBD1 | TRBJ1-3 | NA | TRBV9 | CASSPTSGTVSGNTIYF | TGTGCCAGCAGCCCAACCTCCGGGACAGTCTCTGGAAACACCATATATTTT
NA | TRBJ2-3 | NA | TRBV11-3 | CASSPRGGGPSTDTQYF | TGTGCCAGCAGCCCAAGGGGCGGGGGCCCGAGCACAGATACGCAGTATTTT
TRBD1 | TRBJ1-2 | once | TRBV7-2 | CASSPGAGGYGYTF | TGTGCCAGCAGCCCCGGGGCAGGGGGCTATGGCTACACCTTC
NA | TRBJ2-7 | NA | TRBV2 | CASSRPGRSYDEQYF | TGTGCCAGCAGTCGCCCAGGGAGGTCGTACGACGAGCAGTACTTC
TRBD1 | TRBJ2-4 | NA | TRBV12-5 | CASGFAGTGNIQYF | TGTGCTAGTGGTTTCGCCGGGACAGGAAACATTCAGTACTTC
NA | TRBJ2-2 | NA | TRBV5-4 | CASSSAGRPGTGELFF | TGTGCCAGCAGCTCAGCGGGCCGCCCGGGTACCGGGGAGCTGTTTTTT
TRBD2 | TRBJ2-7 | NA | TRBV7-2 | CASSAIAGGLPYEQYF | TGTGCCAGCAGCGCCATAGCGGGGGGCCTACCCTACGAGCAGTACTTC
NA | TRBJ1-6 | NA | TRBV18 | CASSPEARSYNSPLHF | TGTGCCAGCTCACCAGAAGCCCGCTCCTATAATTCACCCCTCCACTTT
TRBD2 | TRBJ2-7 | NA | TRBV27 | CASSLKKVGRASGRGEQYF | TGTGCCAGCAGTTTAAAGAAGGTCGGACGGGCTAGCGGGAGAGGCGAGCAGTACTTC
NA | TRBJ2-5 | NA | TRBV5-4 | CASSLGISRRVETQYF | TGTGCCAGCAGCTTGGGAATTTCTCGGAGGGTCGAGACCCAGTACTTC
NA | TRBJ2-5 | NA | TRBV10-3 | CAISDLGGRQETQYF | TGTGCCATCAGTGACCTCGGGGGGCGTCAAGAGACCCAGTACTTC
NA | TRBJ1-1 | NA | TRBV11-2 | CASRLITGSGTEAFF | TGTGCCAGCAGACTAATTACAGGGTCAGGGACTGAAGCTTTCTTT
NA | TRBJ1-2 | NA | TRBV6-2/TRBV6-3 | CASSYPRQVYGYTF | TGTGCCAGCAGTTACCCGCGACAGGTTTATGGCTACACCTTC
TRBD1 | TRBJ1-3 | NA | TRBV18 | CASSGQSSSGNTIYF | TGTGCCAGCTCGGGACAGTCAAGCTCTGGAAACACCATATATTTT
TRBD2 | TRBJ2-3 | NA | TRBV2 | CASIREGTDTQYF | TGTGCCAGCATCCGGGAGGGTACCGATACGCAGTATTTT
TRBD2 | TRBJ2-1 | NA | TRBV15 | CATSRDGTTYNEQFF | TGTGCCACCAGCAGAGATGGGACTACCTACAATGAGCAGTTCTTC
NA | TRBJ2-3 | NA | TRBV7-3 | CASSLGLLSTDTQYF | TGTGCCAGCAGCTTAGGGCTCCTAAGCACAGATACGCAGTATTTT
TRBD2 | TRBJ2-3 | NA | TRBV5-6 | CASSRRTSGIGDTQYF | TGTGCCAGCAGCCGTCGGACTAGCGGGATCGGAGATACGCAGTATTTT
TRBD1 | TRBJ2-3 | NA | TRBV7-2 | CASSLPIGTGRTDTQYF | TGTGCCAGCAGCTTACCCATCGGGACAGGGAGGACAGATACGCAGTATTTT
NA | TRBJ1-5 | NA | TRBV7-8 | CASSLGGMGRGVYSNQPQHF | TGTGCCAGCAGCTTAGGGGGTATGGGGCGCGGGGTATATAGCAATCAGCCCCAGCATTTT
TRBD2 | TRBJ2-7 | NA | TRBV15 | CATGGGPYEQYF | TGTGCCACCGGGGGAGGGCCCTACGAGCAGTACTTC
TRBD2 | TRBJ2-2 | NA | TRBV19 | CASRTIAGGITGELFF | TGTGCCAGTAGAACCATAGCGGGGGGGATCACCGGGGAGCTGTTTTTT
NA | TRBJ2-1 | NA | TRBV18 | CASSQRQYEQFF | TGTGCCAGCTCACAGAGACAGTATGAGCAGTTCTTC
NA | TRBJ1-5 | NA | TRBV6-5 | CASSFDGPGSNQPQHF | TGTGCCAGCAGTTTCGACGGGCCGGGGAGCAATCAGCCCCAGCATTTT